This T cell receptor beta chain comes out of a study of CD8+ T cells in alopecia areata. This clone has a handful of counts. The listed genes are named as in mouse. The read is 4 residues too short to cover the CDR3 end, so that end is filled in from the germline J gene. CDR1 is GKSSPN and CDR2 is SITVG in the germline V gene. Germline trimming cut 2 bases from V and 4 bases from J; bases unmatched to any gene: 0. The CDR3 runs 13 residues. Markers used for sorting pooled cutaneous lymph node cells were CD4, CD8alpha, NKG2D, NKG2ACE and others. Extraction and reverse transcription of RNA yielded cDNA as the sequencing template. Clones were read by immunoSEQ multiplex PCR, and TCRdb kept only the in-frame ones, dropping some. The sample contains some 5,500 clones, none of them singletons.

This clonotype originated in a C3H/HeJ mouse with alopecia areata. The MHC haplotype of the strain is H2-k. Sequences were obtained from CD8+ T cells sorted from a lymph node. This chain connects TRBV31 to TRBJ1-1; 11 nucleotides match TRBD1. The CDR3 DNA, read in part, is TGTGCCTGGAGTGGGACAGGGGGCACA. Amino acid sequence: CAWSGTGGT. The whole CDR3 protein is CAWSGTGGTEVFF.